This paragraph reports one TCR beta chain. The data were taken from a study of blood T cell repertoires in COVID-19. Overall study: Samples representing acute and convalescent COVID-19 were sourced from the United States, Italy and Spain. PBMCs, B-cell-depleted T cells, or T cells were the source of the cDNA or gDNA that made up the material.

V lost 9 bases to trimming and J lost 4 bases; unmatched junction nucleotides: 11. The CDR3 is 15 amino acids. CDR1 is KGHDR, CDR2 SFDVKD, per germline. Study processing details: Scientists estimated how many nucleated cells there were by amplifying reference gene primers. This table comes from immunoSEQ multiplex PCR, and its TCRdb copy is limited to in-frame clones, with some not included. V and J calls and clone size come straight from that table; D and trimming were deduced from the DNA. Here the sample spans around 140,000 clones, more than 70% being singletons. The TCR was taken from a man aged 60-69 years with acute or convalescent COVID-19. The V gene is TRBV24-1, the J gene TRBJ1-5; TRBD1 agrees at 7 bases. The sample comprised peripheral blood. DNA of the CDR3: TGTGCCACCGGAGACCGACAGGGTGGGAATCAGCCCCAGCATTTT. Its protein is CATGDRQGGNQPQHF.